Listed below are T cell receptor beta chains from one sample, sequenced in a study of CD8+ T cells in alopecia areata. Profiled with immunoSEQ multiplex PCR; TCRdb holds only in-frame clones, not every one. Of approximately 150,000 clones in the sample, more than 55% were seen once. Input material: CD8+ T cells sorted from blood. The receptors stem from a human donor in good health. The CDR3 runs from the conserved cysteine through the conserved F or W. The D gene is left open where the match is weak. The listing skips clone size in some rows; elsewhere it reads once, few, many or a size class.

V	J	D	size	DNA	CDR3
TRBV29-1	TRBJ1-1	.	.	TGCAGCGTTGAAAGGGCGCGGGGTAGGGCTGAAGCTTTCTTT	CSVERARGRAEAFF
TRBV7-9	TRBJ1-2	TRBD1	.	TGTGCCAGCAGCTTAGGGACAGGGGCTCCCTATGGCTACACCTTC	CASSLGTGAPYGYTF
TRBV29-1	TRBJ2-5	.	few	TGCAGCGTTGTAGGGCAGCAAGAGACCCAGTACTTC	CSVVGQQETQYF
TRBV27	TRBJ1-2	TRBD1	.	TGTGCCAGCAGTCAAATTTCGGTGACAGGGGTCTATGGCTACACCTTC	CASSQISVTGVYGYTF
TRBV5-6	TRBJ2-7	.	.	TGTGCCAGCAGCTTCGTACGGGCCTCAGACTACGAGCAGTACTTC	CASSFVRASDYEQYF
TRBV5-4	TRBJ2-5	.	.	TGTGCCAGCACCAGGCTATTGGGTTTCCAAGAGACCCAGTACTTC	CASTRLLGFQETQYF
TRBV4-1	TRBJ2-7	.	.	TGCGCCAGCAGCCCCAGAGGAGGCGAGCAGTACTTC	CASSPRGGEQYF
TRBV29-1	TRBJ2-1	TRBD2	.	TGCAGCGTTGAGGGGACTAGCGGGAACTACAATGAGCAGTTCTTC	CSVEGTSGNYNEQFF
TRBV5-6	TRBJ1-1	.	.	TGTGCCAGCAGCTTAGGGGTAACTGAAGCTTTCTTT	CASSLGVTEAFF
TRBV29-1	TRBJ2-5	.	.	TGCAGCGTTGACAGGAAAGAGACCCAGTACTTC	CSVDRKETQYF
TRBV4-1	TRBJ1-1	.	.	TGCGCCAGCAGCCAAGATCCCTCCTTCAACACTGAAGCTTTCTTT	CASSQDPSFNTEAFF